This TCR beta chain is drawn from a study of blood T cell repertoires in COVID-19. Study-level background: Samples of COVID-19 (acute and convalescent) were obtained from the United States, Italy and Spain. The analysed material was cDNA or gDNA that came from T cells, B-cell-depleted T cells, or PBMCs.

Per the original methods: Reference gene primers were amplified, and this amplification served to estimate nucleated cell counts. Produced via immunoSEQ multiplex PCR; TCRdb's table is partial and in-frame only. V, J and clone size are taken as reported in that table, and D and trimming were inferred from the DNA itself. The sample consists of 50,000 to 70,000 clones, around 87% of them appearing once. Germline V gene sequence: CDR1 SGHAT, CDR2 FQNNGV. V was trimmed by 0 bases and J by 4 bases, leaving 10 bases between them. This CDR3 is 15 amino acids long. The sample comprised peripheral blood. The receptor's source is a man aged 60-69 years with active or convalescent COVID-19. The chain joins TRBV11-2 to TRBJ1-5; D is possibly TRBD1 (5 bases). The CDR3 loop is CASSLDQRGNQPQHF. The CDR3 DNA follows: TGTGCCAGCAGCTTAGATCAAAGGGGAAATCAGCCCCAGCATTTT.